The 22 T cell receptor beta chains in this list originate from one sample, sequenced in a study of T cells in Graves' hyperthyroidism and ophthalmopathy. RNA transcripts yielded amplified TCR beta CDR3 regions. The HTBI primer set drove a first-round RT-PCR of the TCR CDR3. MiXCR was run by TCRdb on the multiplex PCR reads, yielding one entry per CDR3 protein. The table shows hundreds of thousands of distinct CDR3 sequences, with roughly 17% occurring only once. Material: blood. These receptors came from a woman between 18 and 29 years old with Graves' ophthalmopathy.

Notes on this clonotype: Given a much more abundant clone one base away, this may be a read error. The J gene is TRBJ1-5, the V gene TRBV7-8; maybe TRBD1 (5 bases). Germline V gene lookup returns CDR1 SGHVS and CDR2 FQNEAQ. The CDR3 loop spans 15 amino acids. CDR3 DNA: TGTGCCAGCAGCTTAGCAGGGACCAGCAATCATCCCCAGCATTTT. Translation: CASSLAGTSNHPQHF. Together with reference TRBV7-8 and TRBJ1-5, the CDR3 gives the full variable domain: GAGVSQSPRYKVAKRGQDVALRCDPISGHVSLFWYQQALGQGPEFLTYFQNEAQLDKSGLPSDRFFAERPEGSVSTLKIQRTQQEDSAVYLCASSLAGTSNHPQHFGDGTRLSIL.

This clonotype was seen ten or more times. The CDR3 region has the DNA TGTGCCATATCGACCACCGGGACAGCTTACAATGAGCAGTTCTTC. It translates to CAISTTGTAYNEQFF. The chain uses TRBV13 and TRBJ2-1; 7 nucleotides match TRBD1. The CDR3 is 15 amino acids. J was trimmed by 4 bases and V by 10 bases; bases with no gene match: 13. Germline values: CDR1 PRHDT, CDR2 FYEKMQ (reference sequence).

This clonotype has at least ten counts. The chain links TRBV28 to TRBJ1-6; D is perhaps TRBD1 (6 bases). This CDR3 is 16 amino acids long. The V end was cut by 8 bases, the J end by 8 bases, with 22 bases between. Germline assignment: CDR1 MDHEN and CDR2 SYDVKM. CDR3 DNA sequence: TGTGCCAGCTGCCCCGGGGGCTCCTTGGCCGATTCACCCCTCCACTTT. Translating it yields CASCPGGSLADSPLHF.

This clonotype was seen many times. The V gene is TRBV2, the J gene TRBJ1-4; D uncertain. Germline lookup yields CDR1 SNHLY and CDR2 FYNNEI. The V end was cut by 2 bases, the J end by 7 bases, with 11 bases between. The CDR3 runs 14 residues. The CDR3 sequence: CASSERGKGEKLFF. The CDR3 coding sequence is TGTGCCAGCAGTGAACGGGGAAAGGGTGAAAAACTGTTTTTT.

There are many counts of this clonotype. DNA of the CDR3: TGCAGCCCCCAGCCGCGGGAGACCCAGTACTTC. Translation: CSPQPRETQYF. The chain uses TRBV20-1 and TRBJ2-5; D is undetermined. Germline-derived CDR1 and CDR2 are DFQATT and SNEGSKA (reference sequence). The CDR3 consists of 11 residues.

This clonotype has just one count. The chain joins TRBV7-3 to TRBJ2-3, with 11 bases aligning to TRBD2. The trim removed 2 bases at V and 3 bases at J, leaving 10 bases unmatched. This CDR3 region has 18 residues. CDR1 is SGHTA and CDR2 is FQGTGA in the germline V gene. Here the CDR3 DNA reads TGTGCCAGCAGCTTAGGGCCTACTAGCGGGAGTAGGACAGATACGCAGTATTTT. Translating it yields CASSLGPTSGSRTDTQYF.

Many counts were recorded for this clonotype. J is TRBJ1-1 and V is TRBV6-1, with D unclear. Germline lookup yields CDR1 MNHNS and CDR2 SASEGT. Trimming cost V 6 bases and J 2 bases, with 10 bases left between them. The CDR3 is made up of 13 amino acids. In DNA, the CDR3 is TGTGCCAGCAGCCGCTCAGATAACACTGAAGCTTTCTTT. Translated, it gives CASSRSDNTEAFF.

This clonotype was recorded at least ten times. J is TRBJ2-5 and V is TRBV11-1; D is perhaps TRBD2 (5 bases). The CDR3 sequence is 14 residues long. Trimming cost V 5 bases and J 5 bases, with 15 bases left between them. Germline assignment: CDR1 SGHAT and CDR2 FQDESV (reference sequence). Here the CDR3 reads CASSVIRGQETQYF. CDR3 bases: TGTGCCAGCAGCGTTATTAGAGGGCAGGAGACCCAGTACTTC. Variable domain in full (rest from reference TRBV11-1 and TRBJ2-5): EAEVAQSPRYKITEKSQAVAFWCDPISGHATLYWYRQILGQGPELLVQFQDESVVDDSQLPKDRFSAERLKGVDSTLKIQPAELGDSAMYLCASSVIRGQETQYFGPGTRLLVL.

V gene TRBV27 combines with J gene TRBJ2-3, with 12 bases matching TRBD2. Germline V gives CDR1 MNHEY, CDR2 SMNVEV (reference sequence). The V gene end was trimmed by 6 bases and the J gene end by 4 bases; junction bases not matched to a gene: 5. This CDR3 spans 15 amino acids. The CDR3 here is CASSPSSGRADTQYF. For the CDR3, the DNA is TGTGCCAGCAGCCCTTCTAGCGGGAGGGCAGATACGCAGTATTTT.

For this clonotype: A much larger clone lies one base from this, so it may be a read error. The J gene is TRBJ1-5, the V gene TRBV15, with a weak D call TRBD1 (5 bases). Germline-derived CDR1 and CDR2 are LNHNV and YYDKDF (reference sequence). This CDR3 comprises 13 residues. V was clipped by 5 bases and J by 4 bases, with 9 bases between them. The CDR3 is CATSGEGNQPQHF. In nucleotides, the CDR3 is TGTGCCACCAGCGGGGAGGGGAATCAGCCCCAGCATTTT.

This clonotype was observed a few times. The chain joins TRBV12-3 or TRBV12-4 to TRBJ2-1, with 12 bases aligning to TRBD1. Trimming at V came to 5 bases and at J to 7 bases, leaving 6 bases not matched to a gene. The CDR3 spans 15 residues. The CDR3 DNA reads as TGTGCCAGCAGTGACACGGGACAGGGGGCGAATGAGCAGTTCTTC. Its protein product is CASSDTGQGANEQFF.

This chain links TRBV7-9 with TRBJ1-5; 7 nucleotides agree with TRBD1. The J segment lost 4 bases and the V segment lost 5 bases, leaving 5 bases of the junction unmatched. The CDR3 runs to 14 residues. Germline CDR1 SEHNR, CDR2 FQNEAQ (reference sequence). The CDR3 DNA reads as TGTGCCAGCAGCCGACCGGGACAGAATCAGCCCCAGCATTTT. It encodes CASSRPGQNQPQHF.

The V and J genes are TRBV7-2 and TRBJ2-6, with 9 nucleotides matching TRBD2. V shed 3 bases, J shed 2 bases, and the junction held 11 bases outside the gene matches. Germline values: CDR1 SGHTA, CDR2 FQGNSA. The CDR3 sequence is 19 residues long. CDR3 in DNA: TGTGCCAGCAGCTTTGAAATAGCGGGAGAACTCCCTGGGGCCAACGTCCTGACTTTC. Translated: CASSFEIAGELPGANVLTF.

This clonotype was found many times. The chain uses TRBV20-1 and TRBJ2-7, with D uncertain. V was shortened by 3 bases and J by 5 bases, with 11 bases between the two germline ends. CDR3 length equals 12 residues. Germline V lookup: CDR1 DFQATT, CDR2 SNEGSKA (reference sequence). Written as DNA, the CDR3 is TGCAGTGCTAGCCCATCGCCGGACGAGCAGTACTTC. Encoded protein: CSASPSPDEQYF.

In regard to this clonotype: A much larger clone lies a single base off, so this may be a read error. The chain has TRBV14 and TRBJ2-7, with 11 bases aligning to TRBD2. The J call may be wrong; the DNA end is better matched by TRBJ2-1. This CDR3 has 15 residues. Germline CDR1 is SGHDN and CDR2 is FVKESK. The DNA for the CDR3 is TGTGCCAGCAGCTGGACTAGCGGGCCACCCTACGAGCAGTTCTTC. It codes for CASSWTSGPPYEQFF.

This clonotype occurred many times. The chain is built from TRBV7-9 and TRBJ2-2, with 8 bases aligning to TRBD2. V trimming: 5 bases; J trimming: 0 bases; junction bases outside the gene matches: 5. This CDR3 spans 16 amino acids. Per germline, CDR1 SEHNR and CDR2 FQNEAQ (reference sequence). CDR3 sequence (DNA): TGTGCCAGCAGCCCTCCGGGACTAGCGAACACCGGGGAGCTGTTTTTT. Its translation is CASSPPGLANTGELFF.

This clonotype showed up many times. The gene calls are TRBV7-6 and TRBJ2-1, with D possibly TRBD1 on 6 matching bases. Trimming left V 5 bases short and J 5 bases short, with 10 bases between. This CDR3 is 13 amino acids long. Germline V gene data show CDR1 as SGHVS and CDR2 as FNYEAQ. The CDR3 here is CASSRQVNNEQFF. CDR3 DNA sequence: TGTGCCAGCAGCAGACAGGTTAACAATGAGCAGTTCTTC.

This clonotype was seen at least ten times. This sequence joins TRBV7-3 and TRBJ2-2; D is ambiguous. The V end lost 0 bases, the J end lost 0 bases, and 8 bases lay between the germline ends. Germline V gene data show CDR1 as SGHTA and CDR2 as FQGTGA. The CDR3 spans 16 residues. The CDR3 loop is CASSLTSASNTGELFF. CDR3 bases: TGTGCCAGCAGCTTAACCTCGGCATCGAACACCGGGGAGCTGTTTTTT.

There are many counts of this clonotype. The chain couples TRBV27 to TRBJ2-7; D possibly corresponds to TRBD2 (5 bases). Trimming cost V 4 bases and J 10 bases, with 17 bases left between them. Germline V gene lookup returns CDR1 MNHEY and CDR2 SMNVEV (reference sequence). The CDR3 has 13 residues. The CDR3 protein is CASSSTVRVEQYF. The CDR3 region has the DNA TGTGCCAGCAGTTCTACGGTGAGGGTCGAACAGTACTTC.

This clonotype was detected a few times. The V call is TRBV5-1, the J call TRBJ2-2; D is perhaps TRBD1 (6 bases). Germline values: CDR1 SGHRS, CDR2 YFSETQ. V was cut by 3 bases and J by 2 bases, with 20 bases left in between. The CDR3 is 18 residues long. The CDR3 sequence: CASSSDHRDRINTGELFF. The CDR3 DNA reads TGCGCCAGCAGCTCCGACCACAGGGACCGGATCAACACCGGGGAGCTGTTTTTT.

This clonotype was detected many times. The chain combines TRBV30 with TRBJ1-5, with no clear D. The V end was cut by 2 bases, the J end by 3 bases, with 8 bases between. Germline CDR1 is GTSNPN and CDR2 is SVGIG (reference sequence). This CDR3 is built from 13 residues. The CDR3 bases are TGTGCCTGGAGTTTTGGAGTCAATCAGCCCCAGCATTTT. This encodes CAWSFGVNQPQHF.

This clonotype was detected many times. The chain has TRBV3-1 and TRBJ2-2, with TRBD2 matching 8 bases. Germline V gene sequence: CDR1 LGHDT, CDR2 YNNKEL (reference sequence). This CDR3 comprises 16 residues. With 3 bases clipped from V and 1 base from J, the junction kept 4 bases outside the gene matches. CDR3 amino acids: CASSQTAGVNTGELFF. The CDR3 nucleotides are TGTGCCAGCAGCCAGACAGCGGGGGTGAACACCGGGGAGCTGTTTTTT.